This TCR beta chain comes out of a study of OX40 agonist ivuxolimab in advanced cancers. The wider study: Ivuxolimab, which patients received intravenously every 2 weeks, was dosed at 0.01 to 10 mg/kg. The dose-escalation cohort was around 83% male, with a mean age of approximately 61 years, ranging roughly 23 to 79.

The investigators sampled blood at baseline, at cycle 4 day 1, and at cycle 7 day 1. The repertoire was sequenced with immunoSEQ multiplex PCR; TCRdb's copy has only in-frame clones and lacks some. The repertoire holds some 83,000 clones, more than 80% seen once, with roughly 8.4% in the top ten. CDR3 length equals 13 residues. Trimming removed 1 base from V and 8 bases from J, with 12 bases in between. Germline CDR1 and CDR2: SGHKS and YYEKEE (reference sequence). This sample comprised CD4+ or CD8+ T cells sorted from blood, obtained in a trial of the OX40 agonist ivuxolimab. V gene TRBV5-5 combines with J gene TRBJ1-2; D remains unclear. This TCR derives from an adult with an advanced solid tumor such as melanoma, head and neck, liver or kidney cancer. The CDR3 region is CASSLFASRGYTF. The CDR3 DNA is TGTGCCAGCAGCTTGTTTGCCAGTCGCGGCTACACCTTC.